The next 9 T cell receptor beta chains were all read from a single sample in a study of T-cell memory formation after mild COVID-19. TCRdb itself ran the 5' RACE reads through MiXCR, one entry per CDR3 protein. The table has 58,000 or so distinct CDR3 sequences, roughly 26% seen once. Sequencing input: PBMCs or a T cell subset sorted from them (not recorded which). These TCRs come from a man younger than 35 who had mild COVID-19 (a few samples of this study predate the infection). Cell type and time point are not known.

The table lists this clonotype with a few counts. The chain couples TRBV5-6 to TRBJ2-1, with TRBD2 matching over 10 bases. Germline-derived CDR1 and CDR2 are SGHDT and YYEEEE. CDR3 size: 16 residues. The junction had 13 bases not matched to a gene; V was cut back by 4 bases and J by 9 bases. CDR3 protein: CASSTPQRGGRIEQFF. CDR3 nucleotide sequence: TGTGCCAGCAGCACCCCCCAGCGGGGGGGCCGGATTGAGCAGTTCTTC.

This chain links TRBV29-1 with TRBJ1-1; D remains ambiguous. This CDR3 contains 12 residues. Deletions cut 2 bases from V and 4 bases from J, with 8 bases between. Germline V lookup: CDR1 SQVTM, CDR2 ANQGSEA. CDR3 DNA: TGCAGCGTTGAAAGAGGAGGCACTGAAGCTTTCTTT. Residues: CSVERGGTEAFF.

As for this clonotype: Given a much more abundant clone one base away, this may be a read error. The chain combines TRBV29-1 with TRBJ2-2; a possible D gene is TRBD1 (5 bases). CDR3 length equals 14 residues. Germline assignment: CDR1 SQVTM and CDR2 ANQGSEA. The V end lost 2 bases, the J end lost 2 bases, and 9 bases lay between the germline ends. CDR3 in amino acids: CSVERDSNTGELFF. The CDR3, as DNA: TGCAGCGTTGAACGTGACAGTAACACCGGGGAGCTGTTTTTT.

This chain joins TRBV28 and TRBJ2-3; 9 bases are a match to TRBD1. V was clipped by 7 bases and J by 2 bases; unmatched bases: 7. The CDR3 is 15 amino acids. Germline V gives CDR1 MDHEN, CDR2 SYDVKM. The CDR3, as DNA: TGTGCCAGCATGGGTGGGACAGGGTACACAGATACGCAGTATTTT. It codes for CASMGGTGYTDTQYF.

The rearrangement links TRBV6-2 or TRBV6-3 to TRBJ2-5, with D perhaps given as TRBD1 or TRBD2 (5 bases each). The ends were cut back, 5 bases at V and 5 bases at J, with 15 bases in the middle. Germline CDR1 is MNHEY and CDR2 is SVGEGT. The CDR3 consists of 14 residues. CDR3 sequence: CASSRDRRVETQYF. The CDR3 DNA reads as TGTGCCAGCAGTCGGGACCGACGGGTGGAGACCCAGTACTTC.

This chain uses TRBV11-1 with TRBJ1-2; tentatively, D is TRBD1 (5 bases). Germline V lookup: CDR1 SGHAT, CDR2 FQDESV (reference sequence). CDR3 length: 12 amino acids. Between the trimmed V and J ends, which lost 1 base and 7 bases, there was a span of 7 bases. This chain's CDR3 is CASSLVGAGYTF. DNA of the CDR3: TGTGCCAGCAGCTTAGTAGGGGCTGGCTACACCTTC.

The chain is built from TRBV29-1 and TRBJ2-5; D possibly uses TRBD1 or TRBD2 (5 bases each). Looked up from germline, CDR1 is SQVTM and CDR2 is ANQGSEA. The V gene lost 4 bases and the J gene lost 4 bases, with 13 bases spanning the gap. The CDR3 has 13 amino acids. CDR3 coding DNA: TGCAGCGTTGTCCTGGGGGTCGGAGAGACCCAGTACTTC. This gives the protein CSVVLGVGETQYF.

This clonotype turned up a few times. The chain recombines TRBV6-2 or TRBV6-3 with TRBJ2-5, with D unresolved. V shed 5 bases and J shed 3 bases, with 10 bases lying between them. The CDR3 runs 13 residues. Germline values: CDR1 MNHEY, CDR2 SVGEGT. The CDR3 DNA follows: TGTGCCAGCAGTCCGGACGAAAAAGAGACCCAGTACTTC. This gives the protein CASSPDEKETQYF.

CDR3 loop: CASSLTWVARQYV. Here the CDR3 DNA reads TGTGCCAGCAGTCTAACCTGGGTCGCCAGGCAGTACGTC. This sequence joins TRBV12-3 or TRBV12-4 and TRBJ2-7; no reliable D call. CDR3 length: 13 amino acids. Trimming took off 5 bases at V and 9 bases at J, with 17 bases between the two ends.